A selection of T cell receptor beta chains follows, all from one sample in a study of PD-L1 blockade in urothelial cancer. Clones were sequenced by immunoSEQ multiplex PCR, and TCRdb holds only the in-frame ones, with some missing. Of about 76,000 clones listed, about 85% are singletons. This specimen consisted of PBMCs, obtained around atezolizumab (anti-PD-L1) treatment. The source is a man aged 65 to 79 with urothelial cancer. Each CDR3 is given with its conserved first and last residue. D genes are given only for firm matches. Expanded clones get a size class; other rows say once, few or many, or leave the size out.

d_gene: TRBD2; j_gene: TRBJ2-3; abundance: NA; v_gene: TRBV4-2; CDR3nt: TGTGCCAGCAGCCAGGGACTAGCGGGAGATACGCAGTATTTT; CDR3aa: CASSQGLAGDTQYF
d_gene: TRBD1; j_gene: TRBJ2-5; abundance: NA; v_gene: TRBV28; CDR3nt: TGTGCCAGCAGTTTAAGACAGGGGCTGGGTGAGACCCAGTACTTC; CDR3aa: CASSLRQGLGETQYF
d_gene: NA; j_gene: TRBJ2-1; abundance: NA; v_gene: TRBV6-1; CDR3nt: TGTGCCAGTGACGCCGGGTCCTCCTACAATGAGCAGTTCTTC; CDR3aa: CASDAGSSYNEQFF
d_gene: NA; j_gene: TRBJ2-3; abundance: NA; v_gene: TRBV5-5; CDR3nt: TGTGCCAGCACCCAACAGGCGTCTAGCACAGATACGCAGTATTTT; CDR3aa: CASTQQASSTDTQYF
d_gene: NA; j_gene: TRBJ2-7; abundance: NA; v_gene: TRBV5-1; CDR3nt: TGCGCCAGCAGCTTGGTGGGCGATTACGAGCAGTACTTC; CDR3aa: CASSLVGDYEQYF
d_gene: NA; j_gene: TRBJ1-4; abundance: NA; v_gene: TRBV2; CDR3nt: TGTGCCAGCAGTGAAGAAGGAGGACTGTTTTTT; CDR3aa: CASSEEGGLFF
d_gene: TRBD1; j_gene: TRBJ1-1; abundance: NA; v_gene: TRBV7-8; CDR3nt: TGTGCCAGCAGCGCGGACAGGGGAGCGAACACTGAAGCTTTCTTT; CDR3aa: CASSADRGANTEAFF
d_gene: NA; j_gene: TRBJ2-7; abundance: NA; v_gene: TRBV29-1; CDR3nt: TGCAGCGGGGGACTGGATACCTACGAGCAGTACTTC; CDR3aa: CSGGLDTYEQYF
d_gene: NA; j_gene: TRBJ2-3; abundance: NA; v_gene: TRBV6-5; CDR3nt: TGTGCCAGCAGTTACGGAACAGGGAACGTAAATACGCAGTATTTT; CDR3aa: CASSYGTGNVNTQYF
d_gene: NA; j_gene: TRBJ2-1; abundance: NA; v_gene: TRBV5-1; CDR3nt: TGCGCCAGCAGCCCAATGGCCCTCTCCTACAATGAGCAGTTCTTC; CDR3aa: CASSPMALSYNEQFF
d_gene: TRBD1; j_gene: TRBJ1-4; abundance: once; v_gene: TRBV28; CDR3nt: TGTGCCAGCCAGGGGGCTGGGCTTGAAAAACTGTTTTTT; CDR3aa: CASQGAGLEKLFF
d_gene: NA; j_gene: TRBJ2-7; abundance: NA; v_gene: TRBV29-1; CDR3nt: TGCAGCGTTGAAGATGGCATAGGAGCGCAGTACTTC; CDR3aa: CSVEDGIGAQYF
d_gene: NA; j_gene: TRBJ2-3; abundance: NA; v_gene: TRBV28; CDR3nt: TGTGCCAGCAGTTCGAGGGCTACGCAGTATTTT; CDR3aa: CASSSRATQYF
d_gene: TRBD1; j_gene: TRBJ2-2; abundance: NA; v_gene: TRBV19; CDR3nt: TGTGCCAGTAGTTCACCCTCCCGGACAGGACTTCCCGGGGAGCTGTTTTTT; CDR3aa: CASSSPSRTGLPGELFF
d_gene: TRBD2; j_gene: TRBJ2-7; abundance: NA; v_gene: TRBV27; CDR3nt: TGTGCCAGCTCTAGCGGGGTTAAATCCTACGAGCAGTACTTC; CDR3aa: CASSSGVKSYEQYF
d_gene: TRBD2; j_gene: TRBJ2-5; abundance: once; v_gene: TRBV5-4; CDR3nt: TGTGCCAGCAGTCCAACCTCCAGCGGGGCAAGCCAAGAGACCCAGTACTTC; CDR3aa: CASSPTSSGASQETQYF